This T cell receptor (beta chain) emerged from a study of blood T cell repertoires in COVID-19. As for the study in general: Both acute and convalescent COVID-19 samples were obtained from the United States, Italy and Spain. From T cells, B-cell-depleted T cells, or PBMCs came the material, which was cDNA or gDNA.

Per the study methods: Estimation of nucleated cell counts was performed using reference gene primer amplification. The protocol was immunoSEQ multiplex PCR, while the TCRdb copy is restricted to in-frame clones and leaves out a portion. From that table come the V and J calls and clone size; the DNA was used to work out D and trimming. The sample includes more than 95,000 clones, approximately 85% of them seen just once. V shed 0 bases, J shed 2 bases, and the junction held 12 bases outside the gene matches. CDR1 is LNHNV, CDR2 YYDKDF, per germline (reference sequence). The CDR3 length is 19 residues.

What was sequenced was peripheral blood. This sequence was found in a man aged 80 or over with active or convalescent COVID-19. This chain uses TRBV15 with TRBJ1-3, with 8 bases aligning to TRBD1. DNA of the CDR3: TGTGCCACCAGCAGAGAGGACATCTTAACGGGACAGGCTGGAAACACCATATATTTT. Protein: CATSREDILTGQAGNTIYF. The whole variable domain, remainder taken from reference TRBV15 and TRBJ1-3, is DAMVIQNPRYQVTQFGKPVTLSCSQTLNHNVMYWYQQKSSQAPKLLFHYYDKDFNNEADTPDNFQSRRPNTSFCFLDIRSPGLGDTAMYLCATSREDILTGQAGNTIYFGEGSWLTVV.